Listed below are T cell receptor beta chains from one sample, sequenced in a study of blood T cells in healthy people across ages. MiXCR, applied by TCRdb to the 5' RACE reads, yields one record per CDR3 protein. The sample consists of more than 1 million distinct CDR3 sequences, less than 50% of them appearing once. Sequenced material: blood. These receptors came from a woman between 55 and 75 years old in good health. Each CDR3 is given with its conserved first and last residue. A D gene is named only where the DNA matches it firmly. Some rows have no size entry. The others give once, few or many, or a class for an expanded clone.

TRBD2	few	TRBV6-1	16	TRBJ2-5	TGTGCCAGCAGTGAAATCCCGGGAGGGTTGGAAGAGACCCAGTACTTC	CASSEIPGGLEETQYF
-	-	TRBV6-2/TRBV6-3	14	TRBJ2-7	TGTGCCAGCAGTTACCCGGGACTCCACTACGAGCAGTACTTC	CASSYPGLHYEQYF
TRBD1	many	TRBV7-8	12	TRBJ2-7	TGTGCCAGCAGTCTCAGGGGGCGAGAGCAGTACTTC	CASSLRGREQYF
TRBD2	once	TRBV28	15	TRBJ2-1	TGTGCCAGCAGCCGTAGCGGGAGGGCCCGAAATGAGCAGTTCTTC	CASSRSGRARNEQFF
-	few	TRBV4-1	14	TRBJ2-5	TGCGCCAGCAGCCAAGGGGCAGGGCTGGAGACCCAGTACTTC	CASSQGAGLETQYF
-	-	TRBV5-1	14	TRBJ2-5	TGCGCCAGCAGCCCGACGAACCGAAAAGAGACCCAGTACTTC	CASSPTNRKETQYF
-	-	TRBV25-1	14	TRBJ2-5	TGTGCCAGCACACCCGGGAGGGGGCTGGAGACCCAGTACTTC	CASTPGRGLETQYF
-	-	TRBV29-1	12	TRBJ2-7	TGCAGCGTTGGTAGGCGGATGGATGAGCAGTACTTC	CSVGRRMDEQYF
-	-	TRBV6-5	13	TRBJ2-2	TGTGCCAGCAGTGACGGACTGCTCGGGGAGCTGTTTTTT	CASSDGLLGELFF
-	few	TRBV3-1	16	TRBJ2-5	TGTGCCAGCAGCCAAGATAGAGGTAGCGGAAAAGAGACCCAGTACTTC	CASSQDRGSGKETQYF